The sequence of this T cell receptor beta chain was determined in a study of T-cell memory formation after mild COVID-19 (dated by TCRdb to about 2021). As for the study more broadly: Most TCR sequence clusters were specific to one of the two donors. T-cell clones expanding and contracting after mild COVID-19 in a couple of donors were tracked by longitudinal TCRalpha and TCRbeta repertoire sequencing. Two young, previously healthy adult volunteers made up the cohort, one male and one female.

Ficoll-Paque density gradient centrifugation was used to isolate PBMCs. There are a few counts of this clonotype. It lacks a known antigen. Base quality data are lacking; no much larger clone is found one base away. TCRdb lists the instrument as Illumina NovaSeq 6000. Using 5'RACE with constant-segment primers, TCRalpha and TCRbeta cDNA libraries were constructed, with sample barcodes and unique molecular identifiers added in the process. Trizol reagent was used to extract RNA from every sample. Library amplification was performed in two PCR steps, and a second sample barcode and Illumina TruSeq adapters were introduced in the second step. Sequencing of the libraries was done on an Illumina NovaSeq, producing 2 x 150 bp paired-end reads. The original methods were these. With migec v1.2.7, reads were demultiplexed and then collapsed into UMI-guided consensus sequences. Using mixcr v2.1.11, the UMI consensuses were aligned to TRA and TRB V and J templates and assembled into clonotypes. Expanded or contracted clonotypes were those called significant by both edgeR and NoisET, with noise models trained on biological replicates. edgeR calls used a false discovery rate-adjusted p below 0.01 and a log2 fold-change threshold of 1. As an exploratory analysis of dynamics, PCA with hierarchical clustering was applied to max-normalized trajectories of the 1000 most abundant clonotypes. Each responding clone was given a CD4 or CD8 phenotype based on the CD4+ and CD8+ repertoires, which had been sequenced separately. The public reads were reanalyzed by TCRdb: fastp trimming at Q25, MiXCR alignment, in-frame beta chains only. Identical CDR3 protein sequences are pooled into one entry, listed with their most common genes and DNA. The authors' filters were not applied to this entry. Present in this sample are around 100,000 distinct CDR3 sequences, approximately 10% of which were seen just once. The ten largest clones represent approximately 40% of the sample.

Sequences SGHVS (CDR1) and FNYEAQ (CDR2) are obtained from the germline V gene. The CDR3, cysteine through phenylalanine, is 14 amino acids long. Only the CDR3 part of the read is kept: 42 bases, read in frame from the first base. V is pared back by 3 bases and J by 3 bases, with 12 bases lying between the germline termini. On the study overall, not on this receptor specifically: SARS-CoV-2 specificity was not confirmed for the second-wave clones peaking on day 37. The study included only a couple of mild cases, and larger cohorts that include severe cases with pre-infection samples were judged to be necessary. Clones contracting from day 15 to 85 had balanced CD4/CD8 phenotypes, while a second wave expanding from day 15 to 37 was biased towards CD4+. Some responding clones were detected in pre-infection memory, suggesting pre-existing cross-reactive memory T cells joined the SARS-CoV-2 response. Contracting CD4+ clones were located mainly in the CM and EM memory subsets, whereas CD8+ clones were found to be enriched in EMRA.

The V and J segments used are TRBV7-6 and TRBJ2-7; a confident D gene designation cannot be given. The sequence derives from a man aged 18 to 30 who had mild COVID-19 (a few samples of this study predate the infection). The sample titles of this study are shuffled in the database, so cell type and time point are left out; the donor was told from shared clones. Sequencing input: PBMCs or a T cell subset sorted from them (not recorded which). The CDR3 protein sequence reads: CASSFRLSDYEQYF. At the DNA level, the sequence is TGTGCCAGCAGCTTTCGGCTGTCCGACTACGAGCAGTACTTC.